This T cell receptor beta chain originates from a study of blood T cell repertoires in COVID-19. The V segment lost 4 bases and the J segment 5 bases; nucleotides outside the gene matches: 12. Germline-derived CDR1 and CDR2 are SGHTS and YDEGEE. This CDR3 is built from 17 residues. This clone was recorded once. TCRdb's copy holds only in-frame clones and misses some; the assay was immunoSEQ multiplex PCR. The sample holds some 250,000 clones, more than 75% seen once. The clonotype originates from a middle-aged woman who had recovered from COVID-19. The sample consisted of peripheral blood. This rearrangement joins TRBV5-8 to TRBJ2-2; TRBD2 agrees at 9 bases. The CDR3: CASSRRGSGSWTGELFF. CDR3 DNA sequence: TGTGCCAGCAGCCGCCGGGGTAGCGGGAGTTGGACCGGGGAGCTGTTTTTT.